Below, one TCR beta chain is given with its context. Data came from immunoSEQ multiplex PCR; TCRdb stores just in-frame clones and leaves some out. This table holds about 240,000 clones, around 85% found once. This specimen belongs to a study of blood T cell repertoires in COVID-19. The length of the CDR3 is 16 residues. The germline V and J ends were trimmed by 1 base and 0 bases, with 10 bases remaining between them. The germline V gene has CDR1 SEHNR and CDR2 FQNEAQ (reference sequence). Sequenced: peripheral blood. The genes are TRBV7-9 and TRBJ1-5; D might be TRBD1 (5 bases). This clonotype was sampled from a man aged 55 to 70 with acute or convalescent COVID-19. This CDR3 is CASSLVAGSSNQPQHF. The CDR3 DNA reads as TGTGCCAGCAGCTTAGTGGCAGGGTCTAGCAATCAGCCCCAGCATTTT.